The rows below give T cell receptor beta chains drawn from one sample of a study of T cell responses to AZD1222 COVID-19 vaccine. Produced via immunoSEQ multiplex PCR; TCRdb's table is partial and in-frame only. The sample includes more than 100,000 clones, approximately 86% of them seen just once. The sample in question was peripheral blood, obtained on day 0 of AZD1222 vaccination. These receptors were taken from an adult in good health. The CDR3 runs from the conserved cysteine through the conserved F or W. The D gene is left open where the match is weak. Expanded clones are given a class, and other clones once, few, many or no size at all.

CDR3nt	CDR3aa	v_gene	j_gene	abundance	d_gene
TGTGCCACCAGCGTAAAGACAGGATACTCCTACGAGCAGTACTTC	CATSVKTGYSYEQYF	TRBV15	TRBJ2-7	.	.
TGTGCCAGCAGCCCCGACCGTCGGAGCTATGGCTACACCTTC	CASSPDRRSYGYTF	TRBV3-1/TRBV3-2	TRBJ1-2	.	.
TGTGCCAGCAGTTCAGGCAACCGGAGGGGCTACACCTTC	CASSSGNRRGYTF	TRBV28	TRBJ1-2	.	.
TGTGCCAGTAGTGCAACCTCCTATAATTCACCCCTCCACTTT	CASSATSYNSPLHF	TRBV19	TRBJ1-6	few	.
TGTGCCAGCCGAGAGGGAAACACTGAAGCTTTCTTT	CASREGNTEAFF	TRBV11-3	TRBJ1-1	.	.
TGTGCCAGCAGCCTCGGGACAGGGGGAGGCGGCAATCAGCCCCAGCATTTT	CASSLGTGGGGNQPQHF	TRBV7-2	TRBJ1-5	.	TRBD1
TGTGCCAGCAGCTTAGGAACCGGGACAGGATCCTACGAGCAGTACTTC	CASSLGTGTGSYEQYF	TRBV7-2	TRBJ2-7	few	TRBD1
TGTGCCAGCAGTCTCGGGACTTTTAACACTGAAGCTTTCTTT	CASSLGTFNTEAFF	TRBV27	TRBJ1-1	.	.
TGTGCCAGCAGTGAAGCATGGGAACGCTACACCTTC	CASSEAWERYTF	TRBV6-1	TRBJ1-2	.	.
TGTGCCAGCAGCGGAATAAGCTCCTACGAGCAGTACTTC	CASSGISSYEQYF	TRBV11-3	TRBJ2-7	.	.
TGTGCCAGCAGCTTCGTTTGGGACAGGGGCAATGGCTACACCTTC	CASSFVWDRGNGYTF	TRBV5-4	TRBJ1-2	once	TRBD1
TGTGCCAGCAGCCCAATGTCTAGCTCCTATGTGAACGAGCAGTACTTC	CASSPMSSSYVNEQYF	TRBV7-6	TRBJ2-7	.	.
TGCGCCAGCAGCCTGAATGGGAACACCGGGGAGCTGTTTTTT	CASSLNGNTGELFF	TRBV5-1	TRBJ2-2	.	.
TGTGCCAGTAAGGGACATGCGAACACCGGGGAGCTGTTTTTT	CASKGHANTGELFF	TRBV19	TRBJ2-2	.	.
TGCGCCAGCAGCCAAGAGGGGAGTCGCGGCTACACCTTC	CASSQEGSRGYTF	TRBV4-1	TRBJ1-2	few	.
TGCGCCAGCAGCCAAGGGGCAGGCTCTGGAAACACCATATATTTT	CASSQGAGSGNTIYF	TRBV4-3	TRBJ1-3	.	.
TGCGCCAGCAGCCTACATTCCGGCGTCCGTAACACTGAAGCTTTCTTT	CASSLHSGVRNTEAFF	TRBV5-1	TRBJ1-1	.	.
TGTGCCAGCAGTTACCCCTGGGAGGGGATGGGTACTAACAATGAGCAGTTCTTC	CASSYPWEGMGTNNEQFF	TRBV6-2/TRBV6-3	TRBJ2-1	few	TRBD2
TGTGCCAGCAGCTTAGAGGGCGGGGTTATTGCCTATGGCTACACCTTC	CASSLEGGVIAYGYTF	TRBV7-9	TRBJ1-2	once	.
TGTGCCATCAGGGGGACAGGGACGAACACTGAAGCTTTCTTT	CAIRGTGTNTEAFF	TRBV10-3	TRBJ1-1	few	TRBD1
TGTGCCAGCAGCTCCCCCTCGGTCTGGCGGGGCGGTGAAAAACTGTTTTTT	CASSSPSVWRGGEKLFF	TRBV7-9	TRBJ1-4	.	.
TGTGCCAGCAGCCAGGGACAGGGGGGACCCTACGAGCAGTACTTC	CASSQGQGGPYEQYF	TRBV5-4	TRBJ2-7	.	TRBD1
TGTGCCAGCAGTTACTCCGGGGCCTCCTATGGCTACACCTTC	CASSYSGASYGYTF	TRBV6-5	TRBJ1-2	once	.
TGTGCCAGCAGTGTTCCGGGACAGGGGTTTAGGGGCAATCAGCCCCAGCATTTT	CASSVPGQGFRGNQPQHF	TRBV6-1	TRBJ1-5	.	TRBD1
TGTGCCAGCGGGGACATCTACACAGATACGCAGTATTTT	CASGDIYTDTQYF	TRBV6-5	TRBJ2-3	.	.
TGTGCCAGCAGCGGACAGGGGTCCGTTAATCAGCCCCAGCATTTT	CASSGQGSVNQPQHF	TRBV9	TRBJ1-5	once	TRBD1
TGTGCCAGCAGCCAACCCCGTCAACAGGGGGCGCGGTATAATTCACCCCTCCACTTT	CASSQPRQQGARYNSPLHF	TRBV4-2	TRBJ1-6	.	TRBD1
TGTGCCAGCAGCCAATCGGTAGGGGGAAATGAAAAACTGTTTTTT	CASSQSVGGNEKLFF	TRBV16	TRBJ1-4	.	.
TGCAGTGCTATTGACCGCTGGGAACAGATGGGGGCAGATACGCAGTATTTT	CSAIDRWEQMGADTQYF	TRBV20-1	TRBJ2-3	.	.
TGTGCCAGCACCCTCTCAGGAAAACACTACGAGCAGTACTTC	CASTLSGKHYEQYF	TRBV13	TRBJ2-7	.	.
TGTGCCAGCAGCTTATCCGGGGGGGGCAATCAGCCCCAGCATTTT	CASSLSGGGNQPQHF	TRBV7-2	TRBJ1-5	.	.
TGTGCCAGCAGCCAGATCGGACAGGGGGCGGCTGAGACCCAGTACTTC	CASSQIGQGAAETQYF	TRBV7-6	TRBJ2-5	.	TRBD1
TGTGCCAGCAGTTATGCAGGCCTATATAATTCACCCCTCCACTTT	CASSYAGLYNSPLHF	TRBV6-6	TRBJ1-6	.	.
TGTGCCAATGCCGAGGGGGTGAATCAGCCCCAGCATTTT	CANAEGVNQPQHF	TRBV6-5	TRBJ1-5	.	.
TGTGCCAGCAGGGGACATACCATGAACACTGAAGCTTTCTTT	CASRGHTMNTEAFF	TRBV28	TRBJ1-1	.	.
TGTGCCAGCAGCCAAGATTTTAGGGACAGGAGAAATGAAAAACTGTTTTTT	CASSQDFRDRRNEKLFF	TRBV4-2	TRBJ1-4	.	TRBD1
TGTGCCTGGGGGGTCGAGGAGCCCCAGCATTTT	CAWGVEEPQHF	TRBV30	TRBJ1-5	.	.
TGTGCCAGCAGCTCCCTCCCCCAAGAGACCCAGTACTTC	CASSSLPQETQYF	TRBV7-8	TRBJ2-5	.	.
TGTGCCAGCAGCTTAGATCACTTGGGGGCGGCAATCAGCCCCCAGCATTTT	CASSLDHLGAAISPQHF	TRBV11-3	TRBJ1-5	.	.
TGTGCCAGTAGTATTGGGGGGGCGACTGAAGCTTTCTTT	CASSIGGATEAFF	TRBV19	TRBJ1-1	.	.
TGTGCCAGCAGCTTTGGGGTGCGGGGGGACCAAGAGACCCAGTACTTC	CASSFGVRGDQETQYF	TRBV11-3	TRBJ2-5	.	TRBD2
TGTGCCATCAGTGTGAAGAGCTCCTACAATGAGCAGTTCTTC	CAISVKSSYNEQFF	TRBV10-3	TRBJ2-1	.	.
TGTGCCAGCAGTTTATGGTCAGTTATCGCTTCACCCCTCCACTTT	CASSLWSVIASPLHF	TRBV28	TRBJ1-6	.	.
TGTGCCACCTCGGACGGGAATAGCAATCAGCCCCAGCATTTT	CATSDGNSNQPQHF	TRBV19	TRBJ1-5	.	.
TGTGCCAGCAGCTCCCGGGACAGGGGGAAATACGAGCAGTACTTC	CASSSRDRGKYEQYF	TRBV5-5	TRBJ2-7	.	TRBD1
TGTGCCAGCGCAGACGTCGCCTACGAGCAGTACTTC	CASADVAYEQYF	TRBV28	TRBJ2-7	.	.
TGTGCCAGCAGCAAAGAGGGGATAGATCAGCCCCAGCATTTT	CASSKEGIDQPQHF	TRBV7-9	TRBJ1-5	few	.
TGTGCCAGCGGCCGGTCAGGGGACTACGAGCAGTACTTC	CASGRSGDYEQYF	TRBV18	TRBJ2-7	.	.
TGTGCCAGCAGTCCCCTGGGAGACGTAGTAGGCTATGGCTACACCTTC	CASSPLGDVVGYGYTF	TRBV28	TRBJ1-2	.	.
TGTGCCAGCAGCGACGACTCTCTTTTCCCCCGGGAGACCCAGTACTTC	CASSDDSLFPRETQYF	TRBV3-1/TRBV3-2	TRBJ2-5	.	.
TGTGCCAGTTCCCCGACAGGGGTGGATGGCTACACCTTC	CASSPTGVDGYTF	TRBV12-3/TRBV12-4	TRBJ1-2	.	TRBD1
TGTGCCAGCAGTGAGGACAGAACTGAAGCTTTCTTT	CASSEDRTEAFF	TRBV2	TRBJ1-1	.	.
TGTGCCAGCAGCTTAGAAGTGGCAGTGAATTCACCCCTCCACTTT	CASSLEVAVNSPLHF	TRBV7-2	TRBJ1-6	.	.
TGCGCCAGCACCCGGGACCCCCGGGGGGAAGAGACCCAGTACTTC	CASTRDPRGEETQYF	TRBV5-1	TRBJ2-5	.	TRBD2
TGTGCCAGTACCGCAGGGGGTAGCAACTATGGCTACACCTTC	CASTAGGSNYGYTF	TRBV19	TRBJ1-2	.	TRBD1
TGTGCCACCAGCAGAGGGCAGGGGGCGAAGGGCTACGAGCAGTACTTC	CATSRGQGAKGYEQYF	TRBV15	TRBJ2-7	few	TRBD1
TGTGCCAGCTCACCTTCCTTGACAGGGCTAGAAGGCTACACCTTC	CASSPSLTGLEGYTF	TRBV18	TRBJ1-2	.	TRBD1
TGTGCCAGCAGCCAAGTTCGGGGTCCACTCGGAAACACCATATATTTT	CASSQVRGPLGNTIYF	TRBV3-1/TRBV3-2	TRBJ1-3	.	.
TGTGCCAGCAGTCCGGGGACAGGGCTCCAATGGATGAATTCACCCCTCCACTTT	CASSPGTGLQWMNSPLHF	TRBV28	TRBJ1-6	.	TRBD1